One sample yielded the 31 T cell receptor beta chains listed below, sequenced in a study of T cell clonality in common variable immunodeficiency. The table came from immunoSEQ multiplex PCR; TCRdb's copy has only in-frame clones and leaves some out. This sample has approximately 37,000 clones, each found more than once. Sequenced material: peripheral blood mononuclear cells. Receptor source: a person aged 18 to 70 in good health.

This clone was counted many times. The sequence runs out 3 residues before the end of the CDR3; the remainder is reconstructed from the germline J gene. V usage is TRBV7-9 and J usage is TRBJ2-3; D is ambiguous. The germline V gene encodes CDR1 SEHNR and CDR2 FQNEAQ (reference sequence). The length of the CDR3 is 15 residues. The part of the CDR3 DNA that was read is TGTGCCAGCAGCTTAGCGCTGGCAGGCCAAGAGACG. Its translation is CASSLALAGQET. The entire CDR3 sequence reads CASSLALAGQETQYF.

This clone has a count of ten or more. Read sequence stops 3 residues before the CDR3 end, and the germline J gene provides the missing end. The J gene is TRBJ2-3, the V gene TRBV7-3; TRBD1 matches 12 bases. There are 17 residues in the CDR3. CDR1 is SGHTA, CDR2 FQGTGA, per germline. The CDR3 bases that were read are TGTGCCAGCAGCTCCGTTTGGGGACAGGGGGCAGGGGAGACG. Its protein is CASSSVWGQGAGET. The entire CDR3 sequence reads CASSSVWGQGAGETQYF.

A remark on this clone: The read ends 3 residues before the CDR3 terminus; that terminus is restored from the germline J gene. The chain joins TRBV18 to TRBJ1-4; TRBD1 agrees at 7 bases. V shed 2 bases, J shed 0 bases, and the junction held 3 bases outside the gene matches. The germline gives CDR1 KGHSH, CDR2 LQKENI. The CDR3 consists of 16 residues. The CDR3 is CASSPGQAATNEKLFF. CDR3 DNA, as far as it was read: TGTGCCAGCTCACCAGGACAGGCCGCAACTAATGAAAAA. Full variable domain (missing parts from reference TRBV18 and TRBJ1-4): NAGVMQNPRHLVRRRGQEARLRCSPMKGHSHVYWYRQLPEEGLKFMVYLQKENIIDESGMPKERFSAEFPKEGPSILRIQQVVRGDSAAYFCASSPGQAATNEKLFFGSGTQLSVL.

The sample holds many counts of this clone. The read terminates 3 residues before the CDR3 end, so the remaining end is supplied by the germline J gene. The chain recombines TRBV2 with TRBJ1-1; no clear D gene. The CDR3 extends over 12 amino acids. Trimming stripped 9 bases from V and 0 bases from J, with 8 bases between. Germline CDR1 reads SNHLY; CDR2 reads FYNNEI. The CDR3 reads CARGWVNTEAFF. The CDR3 bases that were read are TGTGCCAGAGGGTGGGTGAACACTGAA.

This clone has more than one count but fewer than ten. The junction and the germline gene differ at one end; a read error may be behind it. The CDR3 is cut off 3 residues early in the read; its end comes from the germline J gene. Other DNA variants within this sample encode the same CDR3. V usage is TRBV19 and J usage is TRBJ1-1; D perhaps matches TRBD1 (6 bases). The CDR3 runs to 14 residues. The germline V gene encodes CDR1 LNHDA and CDR2 SQIVND (reference sequence). CDR3 bases read: TGCGCCAGTAGTTCCAACGACAGGCGCACTGAA. Protein product: CASSSNDRRTE. In full, the CDR3 reads CASSSNDRRTEAFF.

This clone came up many times. From the germline J gene comes the end of the CDR3, since the read stops 3 residues before it. The J gene is TRBJ2-2, the V gene TRBV29-1; 8 bases are a match to TRBD2. CDR1 SQVTM and CDR2 ANQGSEA come from the germline V gene. The CDR3 extends over 13 amino acids. The part of the CDR3 DNA that was read is TGCAGCGTCCCCGGGGGGGTCGGTGAAAAG. As protein: CSVPGGVGEK. In full, the CDR3 is CSVPGGVGEKLFF.

This clone was observed a handful of times. The read comes to an end 3 residues before the CDR3 does, leaving the germline J gene to fill in the end. V is TRBV19 and J is TRBJ2-1; 7 nucleotides agree with TRBD1. V shed 4 bases, J shed 6 bases, and the junction held 3 bases outside the gene matches. The CDR3 contains 13 residues. CDR1 is LNHDA, CDR2 SQIVND, per germline (reference sequence). This chain's CDR3 is CASSTDRANEQFF. CDR3 DNA (partial): TGTGCCAGTAGTACCGACAGGGCCAATGAG.

A remark on this clone: The observed sequence ends 3 residues before the CDR3 terminus, with the missing tail filled in from the germline J gene. The genes are TRBV13 and TRBJ2-7, with D possibly matching TRBD2 (6 bases). The ends were cut back, 5 bases at V and 3 bases at J, with 14 bases in the middle. The CDR3 loop spans 14 amino acids. From germline, CDR1 is PRHDT and CDR2 FYEKMQ (reference sequence). The sequenced CDR3 bases are TGTGCCAGCAGCCCCGGGACTCCCATCTACGAG. It is translated as CASSPGTPIYE. The whole CDR3 protein is CASSPGTPIYEQYF.

As concerns this clone: Read sequence stops 3 residues before the CDR3 end, and the germline J gene provides the missing end. The chain employs TRBV7-9 and TRBJ2-1, with a tentative D call TRBD1 (5 bases). V lost 7 bases, J lost 4 bases, and 17 bases lay in between. The CDR3 has 15 residues. CDR1 and CDR2 (germline): SEHNR, FQNEAQ (reference sequence). The sequenced CDR3 bases are TGTGCCAGCACCACCACAGGATCGCGTTACAATGAG. Protein sequence: CASTTTGSRYNE. The entire CDR3 sequence reads CASTTTGSRYNEQFF. The full variable domain, in which reference TRBV7-9 and TRBJ2-1 provide the parts outside the CDR3, is DTGVSQNPRHKITKRGQNVTFRCDPISEHNRLYWYRQTLGQGPEFLTYFQNEAQLEKSRLLSDRFSAERPKGSFSTLEIQRTEQGDSAMYLCASTTTGSRYNEQFFGPGTRLTVL.

This clone was seen ten or more times. The read gets to within 3 residues of the CDR3 end, and the germline J gene fills in the rest. This chain uses TRBV20-1 with TRBJ2-2, with a tentative D call TRBD1 (5 bases). This CDR3 is built from 13 residues. Germline lookup yields CDR1 DFQATT and CDR2 SNEGSKA (reference sequence). The part of the CDR3 DNA that was read is TGCAGTGCTAGAAAGGGGCTATATGAAAAG. Encoded protein: CSARKGLYEK. The whole CDR3 is CSARKGLYEKLFF.

This clone has at least ten counts. The read ends 3 residues before the CDR3 terminus; that terminus is restored from the germline J gene. The genes are TRBV6-2 or TRBV6-3 and TRBJ2-7; 8 positions match TRBD2. The CDR3 contains 13 residues. The junction had 8 bases not matched to a gene; V was cut back by 7 bases and J by 6 bases. Germline values: CDR1 MNHEY, CDR2 SVGEGT. CDR3 DNA, as far as it was read: TGTGCCAGCACCTACGGGACTAGTCTCGAG. The encoded protein is CASTYGTSLE. The entire CDR3 protein is CASTYGTSLEQYF.

The sample holds many counts of this clone. The read falls 3 residues short of the CDR3 end, and the missing part is taken from the germline J gene. The V gene is TRBV5-1, the J gene TRBJ1-4, with D maybe TRBD1 (5 bases). Trimming pared 0 bases from V and 7 bases from J, leaving 13 bases between. CDR3 length: 15 amino acids. Per germline, CDR1 SGHRS and CDR2 YFSETQ. CDR3 DNA (partial): TGCGCCAGCAGCTTGGACAGGTTCGACGGTGAAAAA. This translates into CASSLDRFDGEK. The full CDR3 reads CASSLDRFDGEKLFF.

This clone was picked up a small number of times. The junction shows a germline mismatch at one end, possibly a read error. The CDR3 end is not reached by the read, which stops 3 residues before it; the germline J gene fills it in. Other DNA sequences within the sample encode an identical CDR3. The genes are TRBV18 and TRBJ1-3, with D possibly being TRBD1 (6 bases). Germline assignment: CDR1 KGHSH and CDR2 LQKENI. The CDR3 length is 14 residues. The part of the CDR3 DNA that was read is TGTGCCAGCTCTTCTCGGGACACTGGAAACACA. It is translated as CASSSRDTGNT. The entire CDR3 is CASSSRDTGNTIYF.

This clone was seen a few times. A clone one base away is much larger, so this may be a read error. CDR3 DNA, as far as it was read: TGTGCCAGCAGTGATAACAGGGTAAACTATGAC. Translated, it gives CASSDNRVNYD. Given in full, the CDR3 is CASSDNRVNYDYTF. The rearrangement uses TRBV2 and TRBJ1-2, with D possibly matching TRBD1 (6 bases). The read terminates 3 residues before the CDR3 end, so the remaining end is supplied by the germline J gene. CDR3 size: 14 residues. Looked up from germline, CDR1 is SNHLY and CDR2 is FYNNEI.

This clone has ten or more counts. The CDR3 goes on 3 residues after the read ends, and that part is filled in from the germline J gene. The chain employs TRBV19 and TRBJ1-4; possibly TRBD1 for D (6 bases). The CDR3 loop spans 18 amino acids. Germline V CDR1 and CDR2: LNHDA, SQIVND (reference sequence). The V gene lost 7 bases and the J gene lost 0 bases, with 21 bases spanning the gap. The CDR3 reads CASTNRDTDYATNEKLFF. The sequenced part of the CDR3 DNA is TGTGCCAGTACTAACAGGGACACAGATTATGCAACTAATGAAAAA.

A word on this clone: The read is 3 residues too short to cover the CDR3 end, so that end is filled in from the germline J gene. Other nucleotide sequences in the sample specify the same CDR3. The chain is built from TRBV30 and TRBJ1-2; possibly TRBD1 for D (5 bases). The germline V gene has CDR1 GTSNPN and CDR2 SVGIG (reference sequence). Between the trimmed V and J ends, which lost 2 bases and 4 bases, there was a span of 11 bases. The CDR3 has 13 residues. CDR3 bases read: TGTGCCTGGAGTCCACAGGAGACCTATGGC. Its translation: CAWSPQETYG. The entire CDR3 reads CAWSPQETYGYTF.

This clone occurred many times. The read terminates 3 residues ahead of where the CDR3 ends, so the germline J gene completes it. The chain joins TRBV19 to TRBJ2-3, with 9 bases identical to TRBD1. The CDR3 totals 14 residues. V lost 4 bases to trimming and J lost 4 bases; unmatched junction nucleotides: 3. Germline loops: CDR1 LNHDA, CDR2 SQIVND (reference sequence). CDR3 residues: CASSRWDRADTQYF. The part of the CDR3 DNA that was read is TGTGCCAGTAGTAGATGGGACAGGGCAGATACG.

This clone was counted between two and nine times. With the read ending 3 residues before the CDR3 end, the germline J gene is used to fill in that end. J is TRBJ2-7 and V is TRBV10-2, with 8 bases matching TRBD1. The CDR3 spans 14 residues. V was clipped by 8 bases and J by 0 bases; unmatched bases: 6. The V gene's germline CDR1 is WSHSY and CDR2 SAAADI. CDR3 residues: CASRHRGSSYEQYF. CDR3 DNA, as far as it was read: TGCGCCAGCCGCCACAGGGGGTCCTCCTACGAG.

This clone was picked up many times. Read data end 3 residues before the CDR3 end; the end is taken from the germline J gene. The genes are TRBV6-1 and TRBJ2-7, with 13 bases that match TRBD2. This CDR3 region has 15 residues. Trimming took 1 base from V and 3 from J; bases not matched to a gene: 0. Germline assignment: CDR1 MNHNS and CDR2 SASEGT. Here the CDR3 reads CASSEGTSGGYEQYF. Incomplete CDR3 DNA: TGTGCCAGCAGTGAAGGGACTAGCGGGGGCTACGAG.

This clone was detected only a few times. The sequenced fragment ends 3 residues before the CDR3 boundary, so the rest is inferred from the germline J gene. V is TRBV7-2 and J is TRBJ1-2; D remains ambiguous. CDR3 length: 11 amino acids. The germline V gene has CDR1 SGHTA and CDR2 FQGNSA. The sequenced part of the CDR3 DNA is TGTGCCAGCAGCTTCGGCGGGGAC. Translated, it gives CASSFGGD. The full CDR3 protein reads CASSFGGDYTF.

Ten or more counts support this clone. The read is 3 residues too short to cover the CDR3 end, so that end is filled in from the germline J gene. The chain employs TRBV7-6 and TRBJ1-2; D unclear. This CDR3 has 13 residues. Germline values: CDR1 SGHVS, CDR2 FNYEAQ. Trimming removed 0 bases from V and 6 bases from J, with 8 bases in between. Here the CDR3 reads CASSLAFGDGYTF. CDR3 DNA (partial): TGTGCCAGCAGCTTAGCGTTCGGGGATGGC.

This clone was detected ten times or more. The read halts 3 residues ahead of the CDR3 end, with the missing end drawn from the germline J gene. The chain has TRBV20-1 and TRBJ2-1; 10 nucleotides align to TRBD2. CDR1 and CDR2 (germline): DFQATT, SNEGSKA (reference sequence). After removal of 6 bases from V and 4 bases from J, the junction contained 18 bases not matched to a gene. The CDR3 is 18 residues long. Partial CDR3 DNA: TGCAGTGCCATACCGGCCAACCAGGGACTAGCGAATTACAATGAG. Translation gives CSAIPANQGLANYNE. The whole CDR3 protein is CSAIPANQGLANYNEQFF.

This clone has at least ten counts. The sequenced fragment ends 3 residues before the CDR3 boundary, so the rest is inferred from the germline J gene. The rearrangement joins TRBV6-4 to TRBJ2-3; 14 positions agree with TRBD2. The CDR3 is made up of 16 amino acids. CDR1 and CDR2 from the germline V gene are MRHNA and SNTAGT. J was trimmed by 2 bases and V by 6 bases; bases with no gene match: 4. CDR3: CASSVTSGGDTDTQYF. CDR3 DNA (partial): TGTGCCAGCAGCGTGACTAGCGGGGGGGACACAGATACG.

This clone was counted ten times or more. The read ends 3 residues shy of where the CDR3 ends; the end is completed using the germline J gene. This chain joins TRBV12-3 or TRBV12-4 and TRBJ1-4, with 10 bases lining up with TRBD1. The V gene end was trimmed by 6 bases and the J gene end by 6 bases; junction bases not matched to a gene: 16. This CDR3 spans 18 amino acids. CDR3 protein: CASSPGQGVYAAYEKLFF. Partial CDR3 DNA: TGTGCCAGCAGCCCCGGACAGGGGGTTTACGCTGCTTATGAAAAA.

Comments on this clone: The DNA ends 3 residues before the CDR3 does, and the rest of the CDR3 is filled in from the germline J gene. The V call is TRBV19, the J call TRBJ2-2, with unresolved D. Germline V CDR1 and CDR2: LNHDA, SQIVND (reference sequence). The CDR3 extends over 12 amino acids. Here the CDR3 reads CASSIIGEKLFF. The DNA read from the CDR3 is TGTGCCAGTAGTATTATCGGTGAAAAG.

Concerning this clone itself: The read ends 3 residues shy of where the CDR3 ends; the end is completed using the germline J gene. The rearrangement uses TRBV5-1 and TRBJ2-1; TRBD2 matches 8 bases. V was pared by 2 bases and J by 3 bases, with 7 bases of the junction left unmatched. Germline CDR1 reads SGHRS; CDR2 reads YFSETQ. This CDR3 spans 16 amino acids. Here the CDR3 reads CASSLGSSGGYNEQFF. The part of the CDR3 DNA that was read is TGCGCCAGCAGCTTAGGGTCCAGCGGGGGCTACAATGAG. The entire variable domain, with the rest obtained from reference TRBV5-1 and TRBJ2-1, is as follows: KAGVTQTPRYLIKTRGQQVTLSCSPISGHRSVSWYQQTPGQGLQFLFEYFSETQRNKGNFPGRFSGRQFSNSRSEMNVSTLELGDSALYLCASSLGSSGGYNEQFFGPGTRLTVL.

This clone has a count of ten or more. CDR3 bases read: TGTGCCAGCAGCCCGGACTGGGCGAACACCGGGGAG. Translation gives CASSPDWANTGE. The complete CDR3 sequence is CASSPDWANTGELFF. The chain uses TRBV11-2 and TRBJ2-2, with D possibly matching TRBD2 (5 bases). Read coverage stops 3 residues before the CDR3 terminus; the germline J gene supplies the remainder. Trimming stripped 5 bases from V and 0 bases from J, with 10 bases between. The CDR3 is 15 amino acids. CDR1 is SGHAT, CDR2 FQNNGV, per germline.

This clone was detected many times. Read sequence stops 3 residues before the CDR3 end, and the germline J gene provides the missing end. The chain couples TRBV7-6 to TRBJ2-6; D uncertain. This CDR3 contains 15 residues. V was trimmed by 4 bases and J by 3 bases, leaving 10 bases between them. The V gene's germline CDR1 is SGHVS and CDR2 FNYEAQ. The covered CDR3 bases are TGTGCCAGCAGCTACGACTCCTTTGGGGCCAACGTC. Protein product: CASSYDSFGANV. The full CDR3 protein is CASSYDSFGANVLTF.

Points on this clone: One end of the junction fails to match germline, which may point to a read error. The CDR3 goes on 3 residues after the read ends, and that part is filled in from the germline J gene. The sample carries other DNA sequences with the same CDR3. The chain uses TRBV30 and TRBJ1-3, with a weak D call TRBD1 (5 bases). CDR1 is GTSNPN and CDR2 is SVGIG in the germline V gene (reference sequence). CDR3 length equals 15 residues. The CDR3 loop reads CAWSEPDILENTIYF. The CDR3 DNA, read in part, is TGTGCCTGGAGTGAGCCGGACATTCTTGAAAACACA.

This clone occurred a few times. The sequence runs out 3 residues before the end of the CDR3; the remainder is reconstructed from the germline J gene. V is TRBV5-3 and J is TRBJ2-3, with D unresolved. TRBV5-3 is flagged as an ORF with uncertain function. Trimming removed 3 bases at V and 0 bases at J, with 8 bases between. The CDR3 contains 14 residues. CDR3: CARSSYRSTDTQYF. The sequenced part of the CDR3 DNA is TGTGCCAGAAGCTCCTACCGTAGCACAGATACG.

This clone has at least ten counts. The DNA ends 3 residues before the CDR3 does, and the rest of the CDR3 is filled in from the germline J gene. This chain connects TRBV6-4 to TRBJ2-1; 8 bases fit TRBD1. This CDR3 is 14 amino acids long. The J segment lost 9 bases and the V segment lost 5 bases, leaving 9 bases of the junction unmatched. In germline, CDR1 is MRHNA, CDR2 SNTAGT. The sequenced CDR3 bases are TGTGCCAGCAGTCTCTTGGACAGGGAGGCTGAG. This gives the protein CASSLLDREAE. The whole CDR3 sequence reads CASSLLDREAEQFF.